This record looks at one T cell receptor beta chain sequence and its context. The antigen is unknown. Scientists isolated CD4+ T cells after a roughly 10-day culture period ended. Every participant took two doses of the BNT162b2 or mRNA-1273 vaccine. Only in-frame clones appear in the TCRdb table, and some are missing; sequencing was by immunoSEQ multiplex PCR. The data contain tens of thousands of clones, around 79% of them singletons. These data are taken from a study of vaccination effects on CD4 cells after COVID-19. Study results and limitations: By a late point after vaccination, infection- and vaccine-induced clones had shrunk markedly through clonal contraction.

The CDR3 has 14 residues. V shed 3 bases and J 7 bases; nucleotides not matched to a gene: 4. CDR1 SGHNT and CDR2 YENEEA come from the germline V gene. V and J are TRBV11-3 and TRBJ2-2; TRBD1 matches at 8 bases. Here the sequenced sample was CD4+ T cells from PBMCs cultured without peptide, taken after COVID-19 vaccination. The TCR originated in a human donor who received a COVID-19 vaccine. CDR3 sequence reads: CASSFGQGGGELFF. In nucleotides, the CDR3 is TGTGCCAGCAGCTTTGGACAGGGTGGCGGGGAGCTGTTTTTT. Variable domain in full (rest from reference TRBV11-3 and TRBJ2-2): EAGVVQSPRYKIIEKKQPVAFWCNPISGHNTLYWYLQNLGQGPELLIRYENEEAVDDSQLPKDRFSAERLKGVDSTLKIQPAELGDSAVYLCASSFGQGGGELFFGEGSRLTVL.